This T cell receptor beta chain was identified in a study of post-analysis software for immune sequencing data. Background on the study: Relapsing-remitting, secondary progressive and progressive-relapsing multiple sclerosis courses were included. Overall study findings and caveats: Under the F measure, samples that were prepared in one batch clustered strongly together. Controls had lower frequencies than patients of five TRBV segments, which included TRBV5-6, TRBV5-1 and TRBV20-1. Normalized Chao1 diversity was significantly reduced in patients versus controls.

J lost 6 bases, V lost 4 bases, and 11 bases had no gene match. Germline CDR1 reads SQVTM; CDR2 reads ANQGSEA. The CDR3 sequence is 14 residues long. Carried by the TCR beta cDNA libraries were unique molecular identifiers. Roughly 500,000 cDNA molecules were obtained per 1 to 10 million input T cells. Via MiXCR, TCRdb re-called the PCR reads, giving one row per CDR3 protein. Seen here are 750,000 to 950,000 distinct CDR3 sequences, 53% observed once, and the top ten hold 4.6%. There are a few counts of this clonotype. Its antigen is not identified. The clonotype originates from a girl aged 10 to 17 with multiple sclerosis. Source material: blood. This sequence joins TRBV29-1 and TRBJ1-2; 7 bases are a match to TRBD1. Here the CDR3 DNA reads TGCAGCGTTGTTGACAGGGACGAGGGTGATGGCTACACCTTC. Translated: CSVVDRDEGDGYTF.